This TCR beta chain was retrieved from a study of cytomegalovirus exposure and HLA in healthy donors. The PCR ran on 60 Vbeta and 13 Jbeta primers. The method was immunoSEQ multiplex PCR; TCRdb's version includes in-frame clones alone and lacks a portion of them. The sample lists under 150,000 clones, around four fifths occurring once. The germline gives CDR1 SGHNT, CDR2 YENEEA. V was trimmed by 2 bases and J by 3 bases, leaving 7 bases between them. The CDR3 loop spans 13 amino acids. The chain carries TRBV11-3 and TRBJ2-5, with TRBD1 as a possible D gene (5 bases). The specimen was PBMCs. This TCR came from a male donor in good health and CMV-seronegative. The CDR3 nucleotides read TGTGCCAGCAGCTTACCGACAGAAGAGACCCAGTACTTC. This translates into CASSLPTEETQYF.